These T cell receptor beta chains were read from a single sample in a study of T cell responses to AZD1222 COVID-19 vaccine. The assay was immunoSEQ multiplex PCR, and TCRdb's table has in-frame clones only and misses some. The table lists just over 60,000 clones, about 74% of them singletons. This sample comprised peripheral blood, obtained on day 0 of AZD1222 vaccination. The receptor source for this set is an adult in good health. Each CDR3 is given with its conserved first and last residue. The D gene is left open where the match is weak. Not every row has a clone size; where given, it reads once, few, many or a size class.

v_gene	j_gene	abundance	d_gene	len	CDR3nt	CDR3aa
TRBV3-1/TRBV3-2	TRBJ2-3	NA	TRBD1	15	TGTGCCAGCAGCCCCAGGGGGCTGGCAACAGATACGCAGTATTTT	CASSPRGLATDTQYF
TRBV5-4	TRBJ2-3	NA	TRBD2	15	TGTGCCAGCAGCTCGGGACTAGCGGTCACAGATACGCAGTATTTT	CASSSGLAVTDTQYF
TRBV12-3/TRBV12-4	TRBJ1-2	NA	NA	11	TGTGCCAGCAGTCCTAACTATGGCTACACCTTC	CASSPNYGYTF
TRBV7-9	TRBJ1-1	NA	NA	11	TGTGCCAGCAGCGCAGACAAGGAAGCTTTCTTT	CASSADKEAFF
TRBV5-8	TRBJ1-4	NA	NA	13	TGTGCCAGCAGCTTCAACAGGGCTGAAAAACTGTTTTTT	CASSFNRAEKLFF
TRBV9	TRBJ2-3	NA	TRBD1	16	TGTGCCAGCAGCGTAGGAGGGACAGGGTTCACAGATACGCAGTATTTT	CASSVGGTGFTDTQYF
TRBV6-5	TRBJ2-7	few	NA	14	TGTGCCAGCAGTTACACGGGGGTGGCCTACGAGCAGTACTTC	CASSYTGVAYEQYF
TRBV10-1	TRBJ1-2	NA	NA	13	TGCGCCAGCAGTGAAGGAGGGGACCATGGCTACACCTTC	CASSEGGDHGYTF
TRBV28	TRBJ2-7	NA	NA	12	TGTGCCAGCAATACAGGCTCCTACGAGCAGTACTTC	CASNTGSYEQYF
TRBV7-8	TRBJ1-2	NA	TRBD1	16	TGTGCCAGCAGCTTAGGTCCACAGGGGGCGAGAGATGGCTACACCTTC	CASSLGPQGARDGYTF
TRBV12-5	TRBJ1-5	NA	NA	13	TGTGCTAGTGGTTTGACACGTCAGCAGCCCCAGCATTTT	CASGLTRQQPQHF
TRBV7-2	TRBJ1-3	NA	TRBD1	15	TGTGCCAGCAGCTTTAGACAGGGGGCGGGAAACACCATATATTTT	CASSFRQGAGNTIYF
TRBV4-1	TRBJ1-1	NA	NA	16	TGCGCCAGCAGCCAAGATTGGAGACGGGCGAACACTGAAGCTTTCTTT	CASSQDWRRANTEAFF
TRBV5-1	TRBJ2-5	NA	TRBD2	16	TGCGCCAGCAGCAACCTCGGACTAGCGGGGCCAGAGACCCAGTACTTC	CASSNLGLAGPETQYF
TRBV14	TRBJ1-6	NA	NA	13	TGTGCCAGCAGCCAAGATGGGAAGTTACCCCTCCACTTT	CASSQDGKLPLHF
TRBV3-1/TRBV3-2	TRBJ1-2	NA	TRBD1	14	TGTGCCAGCAGCCCACAGGGGCAAATTTATGGCTACACCTTC	CASSPQGQIYGYTF
TRBV10-3	TRBJ2-7	NA	NA	13	TGTGCCATCAGGGGCGGGGAGGCCTACGAGCAGTACTTC	CAIRGGEAYEQYF
TRBV12-3/TRBV12-4	TRBJ1-1	NA	NA	11	TGTGCCAGCAGTTCCGGGCCGGGAGCTTTCTTT	CASSSGPGAFF
TRBV29-1	TRBJ1-1	NA	NA	12	TGCAGCGTTGAAGAACGGAACACTGAAGCTTTCTTT	CSVEERNTEAFF
TRBV29-1	TRBJ2-2	NA	TRBD1	14	TGCAGCGCTGACAGGGGGCGAGGCACCGGGGAGCTGTTTTTT	CSADRGRGTGELFF
TRBV4-3	TRBJ1-1	NA	TRBD1	14	TGCGCCAGCAGCCAAGTAACAGGGGGCACTGAAGCTTTCTTT	CASSQVTGGTEAFF
TRBV28	TRBJ1-4	NA	NA	15	TGTGCCAGCAGTTTAGAAAGTGGGACTAATGAAAAACTGTTTTTT	CASSLESGTNEKLFF
TRBV30	TRBJ1-5	NA	TRBD1	17	TGTGCCTGGAGTGGGGACAGGGGGTCTCCCGGCAATCAGCCCCAGCATTTT	CAWSGDRGSPGNQPQHF
TRBV2	TRBJ2-1	NA	NA	15	TGTGCCAGCATCCCGGACGGGGGCACTACGAATGAGCAGTTCTTC	CASIPDGGTTNEQFF
TRBV24-1	TRBJ1-3	NA	NA	11	TGTGCCACCGAAAGCAGAAACACCATATATTTT	CATESRNTIYF
TRBV24-1	TRBJ2-5	NA	NA	15	TGTGCCACCAGTGATTTCCCCCGGCGGGGAGAGACCCAGTACTTC	CATSDFPRRGETQYF
TRBV28	TRBJ2-2	NA	NA	15	TGTGCCAGCAGTTTGGAGGGATTCGGCACCGGGGAGCTGTTTTTT	CASSLEGFGTGELFF
TRBV7-2	TRBJ1-6	few	TRBD1	15	TGTGCCAGCAGCTTCGGACAGGGAGGCGATTCACCCCTCCACTTT	CASSFGQGGDSPLHF
TRBV7-2	TRBJ1-2	NA	NA	12	TGTGCCAGCAGCCGCCAGGCGAGCGGCTACACCTTC	CASSRQASGYTF
TRBV6-1	TRBJ1-3	NA	NA	16	TGTGCCAGCAGTGAAGCAGTGCTGTTCTCTGGAAACACCATATATTTT	CASSEAVLFSGNTIYF
TRBV10-2	TRBJ2-7	NA	NA	13	TGCGCCAGCAGTACGGGACCGGCTTACGAGCAGTACTTC	CASSTGPAYEQYF
TRBV5-6	TRBJ1-1	NA	TRBD1	18	TGTGCCAGCAACCGAGCCTCGGGACAGGGGGGAAGGGGCACTGAAGCTTTCTTT	CASNRASGQGGRGTEAFF
TRBV5-6	TRBJ1-6	few	TRBD1	15	TGTGCCAGCAGCTTGCCGGGACAGGGTAATTCACCCCTCCACTTT	CASSLPGQGNSPLHF
TRBV5-4	TRBJ1-1	once	NA	14	TGTGCCAGCAGCTTGGTGGGGCAAGGAACTGAAGCTTTCTTT	CASSLVGQGTEAFF
TRBV5-1	TRBJ2-3	NA	TRBD2	14	TGCGCCAGCAGCTCTAGCGGCTACACAGATACGCAGTATTTT	CASSSSGYTDTQYF
TRBV12-5	TRBJ1-3	NA	NA	15	TGTGCTAGTGGTTTTGGAGACAGCTCTGGAAACACCATATATTTT	CASGFGDSSGNTIYF
TRBV2	TRBJ1-5	NA	NA	14	TGTGCCAGCAGTGAAGCGCAGGTAGGGCAGCCCCAGCATTTT	CASSEAQVGQPQHF
TRBV7-2	TRBJ2-4	NA	NA	16	TGTGCCAGCAGCGCCCAGGGTACCCTAGCCAAAAACATTCAGTACTTC	CASSAQGTLAKNIQYF
TRBV13	TRBJ2-5	few	TRBD1	11	TGTGCCAGCGGGGACAGCCAGACCCAGTACTTC	CASGDSQTQYF
TRBV5-6	TRBJ2-7	few	NA	13	TGTGCCAGCAGCCGACGATACTCCTACGAGCAGTACTTC	CASSRRYSYEQYF
TRBV7-9	TRBJ1-1	once	NA	14	TGTGCCAGCAGCTTAGGGGGCCTGGGCACTGAAGCTTTCTTT	CASSLGGLGTEAFF
TRBV6-6	TRBJ2-7	NA	NA	15	TGTGCCAGCAGGGAGATGGGGACGGTTTGGGACGAGCAGTACTTC	CASREMGTVWDEQYF
TRBV7-2	TRBJ1-6	NA	NA	14	TGTGCCAGCAGCTTAAGACAGAACGATTCACCCCTCCACTTT	CASSLRQNDSPLHF
TRBV5-1	TRBJ2-7	NA	NA	14	TGCGCCAGCAGCTTCCGGACACCAAGATACGAGCAGTACTTC	CASSFRTPRYEQYF
TRBV18	TRBJ2-5	NA	TRBD2	16	TGTGCCAGCTCACCGGGCCAACCAGCGGGGCAAGAGACCCAGTACTTC	CASSPGQPAGQETQYF
TRBV7-2	TRBJ2-5	few	NA	13	TGTGCCAGCAGCCCGGGGAACCAAGAGACCCAGTACTTC	CASSPGNQETQYF
TRBV2	TRBJ1-1	NA	NA	16	TGTGCCAGCAGAAAATGGGAACAGGGAGGGCGGACTGAAGCTTTCTTT	CASRKWEQGGRTEAFF
TRBV5-1	TRBJ2-7	NA	NA	12	TGCGCCAGCAGCTTCGGGGTCTCCGAGCAGTACTTC	CASSFGVSEQYF
TRBV5-8	TRBJ2-3	NA	NA	13	TGTGCCAGCAGCCTCCGGGGGACAGATACGCAGTATTTT	CASSLRGTDTQYF
TRBV6-4	TRBJ1-5	NA	NA	13	TGTGCCAGCAGTGAACAGGGTGGTCAGCCCCAGCATTTT	CASSEQGGQPQHF